The 5 T cell receptor beta chains listed next were all sequenced from one sample in a study of blood T cell repertoires in COVID-19. Produced via immunoSEQ multiplex PCR; TCRdb's table is partial and in-frame only. The data contain over 250,000 clones, about 85% of them singletons. Sequenced material: peripheral blood. Receptors were obtained from a man between 60 and 75 years old who had recovered from COVID-19.

The rearrangement uses TRBV24-1 and TRBJ1-5; a possible D gene is TRBD1 (6 bases). V lost 6 bases and J lost 1, with 18 bases in between. This CDR3 spans 17 amino acids. CDR1 is KGHDR and CDR2 is SFDVKD in the germline V gene. The CDR3 here is CATSSSGGAESNQPQHF. In nucleotides, the CDR3 is TGTGCCACCAGTTCCTCCGGGGGGGCGGAGAGCAATCAGCCCCAGCATTTT.

This sequence joins TRBV5-1 and TRBJ1-6, with D unclear. In germline, CDR1 is SGHRS, CDR2 YFSETQ. The CDR3 is 12 amino acids. Between the trimmed V and J ends, which lost 4 bases and 18 bases, there was a span of 17 bases. The CDR3 DNA follows: TGCGCCAGCAGCGTGGATCGAGAAACCCACCACTTT. Translated, it gives CASSVDRETHHF.

The V and J genes are TRBV11-3 and TRBJ1-2, with D tentatively TRBD1 (6 bases). The CDR3 has 15 residues. V lost 1 base and J lost 6, with 15 bases in between. From germline, CDR1 is SGHNT and CDR2 YENEEA. The CDR3 region is CASSLADSPHHGYTF. CDR3 DNA: TGTGCCAGCAGCTTAGCGGACAGTCCGCATCATGGCTACACCTTC.

The J gene is TRBJ1-5, the V gene TRBV11-2; the D gene is possibly TRBD1 (5 bases). Germline CDR1 reads SGHAT; CDR2 reads FQNNGV. The CDR3 runs 14 residues. V dropped 5 bases and J dropped 6 bases, with 14 bases sitting between them. The CDR3 DNA reads TGTGCCAGCAGCCCACGGGGAGGGACTCAGCCCCAGCATTTT. It is translated as CASSPRGGTQPQHF.

This chain uses TRBV7-3 with TRBJ2-3, with 11 bases lining up with TRBD2. V dropped 2 bases and J dropped 6; count of bases not matched to a gene: 4. The CDR3 has 15 residues. Germline V gene data show CDR1 as SGHTA and CDR2 as FQGTGA. CDR3 nucleotide sequence: TGTGCCAGCAGCTTATCTAGCGGGGGGCCCGATACGCAGTATTTT. The encoded protein is CASSLSSGGPDTQYF.